This TCR beta chain was captured in a study of shared clonotypes between healthy human individuals. CD45RO negativity and positive selection for CCR7 defined naive CD8 cells, a population that excluded terminally differentiated effector memory CD45RA+ cells. From germline, CDR1 is MGHRA and CDR2 YSYEKL. Trimming removed 5 bases at V and 0 bases at J, with 17 bases between. CDR3 size: 16 residues. General study results and limits: Sequencing of the sorted subsets was shown by rarefaction to be incomplete despite large depth. Generation of non-shared clonotypes was less probable than generation of clonotypes shared by all four donors.

In the authors' workflow: ImmunoSEQ junction-only sequences lacked quality scores, so their filtering differed. Repertoires were generated with immunoSEQ multiplex PCR, while TCRdb's copy carries only in-frame clones and drops some. V and J calls and clone size follow that table, whereas D and trimming were derived from the DNA. The data show about 2 million clones, about 95% seen once. In regard to this clone: The antigen remains unidentified.

V is TRBV4-1 and J is TRBJ2-7, with D tentatively TRBD1 (6 bases). This receptor was taken from a man aged 18 to 30 in good health. Sequencing used naive CD8+ T cells sorted from blood. The CDR3, as DNA: TGCGCCAGCAGCTATCTCCCCGGACAGAACTCCTACGAGCAGTACTTC. Protein: CASSYLPGQNSYEQYF.